This T cell receptor beta chain was obtained from a study of blood T cell repertoires in COVID-19. The overall study: Both acute and convalescent COVID-19 samples were obtained from the United States, Italy and Spain. The cDNA or gDNA used as material had been derived from T cells, B-cell-depleted T cells, or PBMCs.

Generated by immunoSEQ multiplex PCR, the TCRdb table keeps only in-frame clones and is missing some. This table holds 200,000 to 250,000 clones, 70% to 85% found once. Cohort allocation depended upon clinical history that participants reported. The sample holds one count of this clone. Germline lookup yields CDR1 MNHEY and CDR2 SMNVEV (reference sequence). The length of the CDR3 is 15 residues. V shed 6 bases, J shed 4 bases, and the junction held 9 bases outside the gene matches. V is TRBV27 and J is TRBJ2-7; 10 nucleotides align to TRBD2. This receptor was obtained from a man in his forties who had recovered from COVID-19. The sequencing sample was made of PBMCs or T cells enriched from blood (not recorded which). The CDR3 is CASSRGASGRYEQYF. The DNA of the CDR3 is TGTGCCAGCAGCCGCGGGGCTAGCGGGAGATACGAGCAGTACTTC.